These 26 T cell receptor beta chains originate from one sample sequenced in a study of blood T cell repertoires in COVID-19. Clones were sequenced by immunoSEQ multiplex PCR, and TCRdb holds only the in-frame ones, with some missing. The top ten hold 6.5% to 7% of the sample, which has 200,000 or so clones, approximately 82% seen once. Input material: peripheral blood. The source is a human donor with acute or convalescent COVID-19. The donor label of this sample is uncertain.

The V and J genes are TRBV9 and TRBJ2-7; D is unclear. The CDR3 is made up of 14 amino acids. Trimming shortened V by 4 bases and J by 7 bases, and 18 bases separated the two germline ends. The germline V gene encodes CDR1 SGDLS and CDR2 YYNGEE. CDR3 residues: CASSPRISRTEQYF. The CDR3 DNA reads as TGTGCCAGCAGCCCCAGGATTTCCCGTACGGAGCAGTACTTC. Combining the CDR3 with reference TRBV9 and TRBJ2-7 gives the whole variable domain DSGVTQTPKHLITATGQRVTLRCSPRSGDLSVYWYQQSLDQGLQFLIQYYNGEERAKGNILERFSAQQFPDLHSELNLSSLELGDSALYFCASSPRISRTEQYFGPGTRLTVT.

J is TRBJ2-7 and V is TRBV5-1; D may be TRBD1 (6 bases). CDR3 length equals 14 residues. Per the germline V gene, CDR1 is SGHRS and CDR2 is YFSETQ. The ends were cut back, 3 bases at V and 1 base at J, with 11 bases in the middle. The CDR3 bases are TGCGCCAGCAGCTCCTCCGGGACATCCTACGAGCAGTACTTC. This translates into CASSSSGTSYEQYF.

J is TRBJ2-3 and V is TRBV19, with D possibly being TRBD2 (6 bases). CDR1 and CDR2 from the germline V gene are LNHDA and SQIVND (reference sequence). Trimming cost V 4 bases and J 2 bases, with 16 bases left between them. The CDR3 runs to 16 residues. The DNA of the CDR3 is TGTGCCAGTAGTAGGAGGGACGGAAAAGCCACAGATACGCAGTATTTT. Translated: CASSRRDGKATDTQYF.

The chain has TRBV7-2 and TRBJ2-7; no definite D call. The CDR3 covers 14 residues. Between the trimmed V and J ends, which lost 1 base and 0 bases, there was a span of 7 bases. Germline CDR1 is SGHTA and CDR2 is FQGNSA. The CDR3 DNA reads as TGTGCCAGCAGCTTAGACCCGGGCTCCTACGAGCAGTACTTC. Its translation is CASSLDPGSYEQYF.

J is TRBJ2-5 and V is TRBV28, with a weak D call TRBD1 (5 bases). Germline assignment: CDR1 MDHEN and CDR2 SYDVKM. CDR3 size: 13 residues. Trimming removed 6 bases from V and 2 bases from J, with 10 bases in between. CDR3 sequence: CASRMQGQETQYF. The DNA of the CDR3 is TGTGCCAGCAGAATGCAGGGACAAGAGACCCAGTACTTC.

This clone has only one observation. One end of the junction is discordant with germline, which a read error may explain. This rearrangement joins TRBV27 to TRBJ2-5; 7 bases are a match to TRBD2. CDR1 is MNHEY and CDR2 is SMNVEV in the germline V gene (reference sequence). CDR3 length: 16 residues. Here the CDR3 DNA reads TGTGCCAGCAGTCTATCAAGCGGGGAGGGCCTCGAGACCCAGTACTTC. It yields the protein CASSLSSGEGLETQYF.

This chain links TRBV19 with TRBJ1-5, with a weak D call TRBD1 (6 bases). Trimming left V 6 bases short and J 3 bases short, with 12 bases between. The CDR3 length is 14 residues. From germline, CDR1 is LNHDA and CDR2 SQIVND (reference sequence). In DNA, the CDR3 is TGTGCCAGTAGACAGGGCGAAATCAATCAGCCCCAGCATTTT. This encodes CASRQGEINQPQHF.

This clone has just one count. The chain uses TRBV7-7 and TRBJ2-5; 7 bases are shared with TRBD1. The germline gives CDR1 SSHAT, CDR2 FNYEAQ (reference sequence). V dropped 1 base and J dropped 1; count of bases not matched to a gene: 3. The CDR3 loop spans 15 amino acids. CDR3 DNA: TGTGCCAGCAGCTTAGGACAGGGCTCCCAAGAGACCCAGTACTTC. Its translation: CASSLGQGSQETQYF. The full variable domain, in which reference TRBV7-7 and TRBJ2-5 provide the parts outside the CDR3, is GAGVSQSPRYKVTKRGQDVTLRCDPISSHATLYWYQQALGQGPEFLTYFNYEAQPDKSGLPSDRFSAERPEGSISTLTIQRTEQRDSAMYRCASSLGQGSQETQYFGPGTRLLVL.

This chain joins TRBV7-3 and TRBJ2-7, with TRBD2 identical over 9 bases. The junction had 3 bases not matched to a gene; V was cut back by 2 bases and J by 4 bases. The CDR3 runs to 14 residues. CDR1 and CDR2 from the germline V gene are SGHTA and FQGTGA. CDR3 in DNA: TGTGCCAGCAGCTTAGCGGGAGGGAAGTACGAGCAGTACTTC. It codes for CASSLAGGKYEQYF.

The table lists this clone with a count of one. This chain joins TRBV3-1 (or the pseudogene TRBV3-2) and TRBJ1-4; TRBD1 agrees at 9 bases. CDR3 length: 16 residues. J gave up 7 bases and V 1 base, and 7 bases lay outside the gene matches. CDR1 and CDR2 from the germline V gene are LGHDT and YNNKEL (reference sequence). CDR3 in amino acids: CASSQVGQGIGEKLFF. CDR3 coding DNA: TGTGCCAGCAGCCAAGTGGGACAGGGTATAGGTGAAAAACTGTTTTTT.

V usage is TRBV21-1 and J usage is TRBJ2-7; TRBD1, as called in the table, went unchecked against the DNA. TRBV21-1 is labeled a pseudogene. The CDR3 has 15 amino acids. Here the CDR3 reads CASITDRGYSYEQYF. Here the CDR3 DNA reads TGTGCCAGCATCACGGACAGGGGCTACTCCTACGAGCAGTACTTC.

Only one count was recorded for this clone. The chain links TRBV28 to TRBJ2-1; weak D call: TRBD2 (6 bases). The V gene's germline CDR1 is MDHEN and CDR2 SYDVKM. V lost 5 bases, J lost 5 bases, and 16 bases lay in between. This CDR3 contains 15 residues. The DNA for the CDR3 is TGTGCCAGCAGTCGACTACCCGGAGGGGACAATGAGCAGTTCTTC. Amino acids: CASSRLPGGDNEQFF.

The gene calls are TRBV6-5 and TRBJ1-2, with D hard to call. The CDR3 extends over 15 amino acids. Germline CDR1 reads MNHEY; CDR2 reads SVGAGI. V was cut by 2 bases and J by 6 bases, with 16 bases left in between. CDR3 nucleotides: TGTGCCAGCAGTTACCATACTTCGACACCCGATGGCTACACCTTC. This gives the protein CASSYHTSTPDGYTF.

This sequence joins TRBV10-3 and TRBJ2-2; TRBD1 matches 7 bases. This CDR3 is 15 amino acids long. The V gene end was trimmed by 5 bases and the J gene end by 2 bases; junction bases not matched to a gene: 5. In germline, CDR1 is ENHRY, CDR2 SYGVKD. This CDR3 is CAISPGQRNTGELFF. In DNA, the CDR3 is TGTGCCATCAGTCCGGGACAGAGAAACACCGGGGAGCTGTTTTTT.

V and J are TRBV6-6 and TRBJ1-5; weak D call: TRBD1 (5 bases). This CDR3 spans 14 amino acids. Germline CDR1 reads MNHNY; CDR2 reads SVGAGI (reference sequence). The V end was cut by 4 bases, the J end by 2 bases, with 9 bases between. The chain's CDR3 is CASSSGLGNQPQHF. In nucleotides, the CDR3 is TGTGCCAGCAGTTCGGGACTTGGCAATCAGCCCCAGCATTTT.

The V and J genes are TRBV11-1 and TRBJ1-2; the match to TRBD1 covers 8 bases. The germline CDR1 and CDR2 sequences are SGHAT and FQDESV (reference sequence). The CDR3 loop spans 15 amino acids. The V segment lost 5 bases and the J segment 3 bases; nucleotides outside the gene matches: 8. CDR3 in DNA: TGTGCCAGCAGCCAGGGGCAGGGGGCCTACTATGGCTACACCTTC. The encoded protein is CASSQGQGAYYGYTF.

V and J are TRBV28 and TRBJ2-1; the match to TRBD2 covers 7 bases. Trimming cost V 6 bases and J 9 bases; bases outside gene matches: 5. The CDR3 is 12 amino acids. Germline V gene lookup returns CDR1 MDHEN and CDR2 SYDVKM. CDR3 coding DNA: TGTGCCAGCAGACAGACTAGCCGTGAGCAGTTCTTC. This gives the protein CASRQTSREQFF.

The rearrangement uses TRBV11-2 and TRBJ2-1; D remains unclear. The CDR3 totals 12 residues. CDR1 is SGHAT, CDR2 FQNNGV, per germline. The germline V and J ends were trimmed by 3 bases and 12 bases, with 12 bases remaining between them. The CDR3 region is CASSFSDSLQFF. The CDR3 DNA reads TGTGCCAGCAGCTTCTCTGACTCGCTGCAGTTCTTC.

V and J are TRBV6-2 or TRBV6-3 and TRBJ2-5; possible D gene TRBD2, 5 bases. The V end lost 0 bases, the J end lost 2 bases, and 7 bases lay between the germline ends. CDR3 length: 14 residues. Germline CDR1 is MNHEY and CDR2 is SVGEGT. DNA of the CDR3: TGTGCCAGCAGTTACTCGCGAGGGCAAGAGACCCAGTACTTC. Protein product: CASSYSRGQETQYF.

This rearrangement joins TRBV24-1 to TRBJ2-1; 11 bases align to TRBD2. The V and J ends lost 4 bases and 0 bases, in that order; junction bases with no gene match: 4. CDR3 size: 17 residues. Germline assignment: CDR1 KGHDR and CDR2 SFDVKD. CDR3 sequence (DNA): TGTGCCACCAGTGAATTCGGGACTAGCGGCTCCTACAATGAGCAGTTCTTC. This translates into CATSEFGTSGSYNEQFF.

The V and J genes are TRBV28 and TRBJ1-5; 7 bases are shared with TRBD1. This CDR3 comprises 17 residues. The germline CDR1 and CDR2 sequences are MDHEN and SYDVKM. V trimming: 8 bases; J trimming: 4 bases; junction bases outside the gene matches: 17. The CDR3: CASLAGGGNRGNQPQHF. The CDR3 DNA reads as TGTGCCAGCCTCGCTGGTGGGGGAAACAGGGGTAATCAGCCCCAGCATTTT.

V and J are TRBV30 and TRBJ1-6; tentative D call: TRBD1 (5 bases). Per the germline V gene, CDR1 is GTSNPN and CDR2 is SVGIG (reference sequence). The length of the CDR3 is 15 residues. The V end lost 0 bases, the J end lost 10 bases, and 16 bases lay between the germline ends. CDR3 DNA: TGTGCCTGGAGTGTACGAGGCAGGGAACCCTCACCCCTCCACTTT. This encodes CAWSVRGREPSPLHF. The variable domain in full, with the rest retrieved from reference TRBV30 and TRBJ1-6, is SQTIHQWPATLVQPVGSPLSLECTVEGTSNPNLYWYRQAAGRGLQLLFYSVGIGQISSEVPQNLSASRPQDRQFILSSKKLLLSDSGFYLCAWSVRGREPSPLHFGNGTRLTVT.

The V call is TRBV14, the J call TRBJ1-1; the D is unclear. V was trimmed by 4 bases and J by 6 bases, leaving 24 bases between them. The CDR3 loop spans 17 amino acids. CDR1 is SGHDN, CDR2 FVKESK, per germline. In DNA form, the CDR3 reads TGTGCCAGCAGCCGGATTAGTCTACTGGGTGCAACAGCTGAAGCTTTCTTT. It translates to CASSRISLLGATAEAFF.

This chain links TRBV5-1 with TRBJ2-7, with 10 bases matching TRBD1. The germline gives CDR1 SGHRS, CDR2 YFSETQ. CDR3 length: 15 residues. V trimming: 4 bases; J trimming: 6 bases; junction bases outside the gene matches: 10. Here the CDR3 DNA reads TGCGCCAGCAGCCTTACGCCCGGGACAGGGGCCGAGCAGTACTTC. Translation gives CASSLTPGTGAEQYF.

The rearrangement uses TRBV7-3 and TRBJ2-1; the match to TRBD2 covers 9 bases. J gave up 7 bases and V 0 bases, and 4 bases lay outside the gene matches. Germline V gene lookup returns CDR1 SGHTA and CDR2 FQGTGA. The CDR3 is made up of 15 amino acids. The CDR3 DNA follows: TGTGCCAGCAGCTTAACTGGACTAGCGTCAAATGAGCAGTTCTTC. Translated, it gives CASSLTGLASNEQFF.

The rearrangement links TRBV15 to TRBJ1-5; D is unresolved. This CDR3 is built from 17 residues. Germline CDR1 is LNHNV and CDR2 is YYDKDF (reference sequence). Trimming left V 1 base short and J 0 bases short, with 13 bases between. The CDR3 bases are TGTGCCACCAGCAGAGTAGCCTCCACACCTAGCAATCAGCCCCAGCATTTT. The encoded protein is CATSRVASTPSNQPQHF.